The entry below gives a single TCR beta chain sequence along with its context. These data originate in a study of T cell changes during pregnancy in multiple sclerosis. Profiled with immunoSEQ multiplex PCR; TCRdb holds only in-frame clones, not every one. The table has 60,000 to 85,000 clones, just over 90% seen once. Germline V gene lookup returns CDR1 MDHEN and CDR2 SYDVKM. The CDR3 consists of 14 residues. Between the trimmed V and J ends, which lost 2 bases and 4 bases, there was a span of 9 bases. J is TRBJ2-1 and V is TRBV28, with D tentatively TRBD2 (5 bases). The source of this sequence is a female donor in good health, enrolled as a control in a pregnancy study. Sequencing was performed on peripheral blood, taken in the second trimester of pregnancy. The CDR3 region is CASSLEGWYNEQFF. The CDR3 coding sequence is TGTGCCAGCAGTTTAGAGGGCTGGTACAATGAGCAGTTCTTC.